A single sample is the source of the 27 T cell receptor beta chains below, sequenced in a study of T cells expressing NK-cell markers. TCRdb reprocessed the 5' RACE reads and keeps a single row for each CDR3 protein, giving no DNA. With some 300,000 distinct CDR3 sequences in the sample, the ten largest clones hold about 0.4%. The sample was blood T cells: a sorted CD56 or NKG2C T cell subset, CD4+ or CD8+ T cells, or bulk PBMC T cells (not recorded which). The receptor source for this set is a man aged 18 to 30 in good health.

The chain couples TRBV10-3 to TRBJ2-1; the TRBD2 assignment by TCRdb is unverifiable without DNA. From germline, CDR1 is ENHRY and CDR2 SYGVKD. The CDR3 sequence is 15 residues long. The chain's CDR3 is CAIREGTSGISEQFF.

CDR3 loop: CASSLVSDFSSYNEQFF. The chain links TRBV7-6 to TRBJ2-1; the D gene TCRdb calls, TRBD1, cannot be checked with no DNA. This CDR3 region has 17 residues. Per the germline V gene, CDR1 is SGHVS and CDR2 is FNYEAQ.

V and J are TRBV29-1 and TRBJ1-3. Looked up from germline, CDR1 is SQVTM and CDR2 is ANQGSEA. The length of the CDR3 is 15 residues. The CDR3 loop reads CSVEFGISSGNTIYF.

The V gene is TRBV9, the J gene TRBJ2-5; TCRdb gives TRBD2 as the D gene, but with no DNA this cannot be confirmed. Germline CDR1 SGDLS, CDR2 YYNGEE. CDR3 length: 15 residues. CDR3 amino acids: CASSAGLADQGTQYF.

The rearrangement uses TRBV4-3 and TRBJ1-4; the D call of TRBD1 rests on TCRdb alone, since no DNA is present to check it. Germline V gene data show CDR1 as LGHNA and CDR2 as YSLEER. The CDR3 runs 15 residues. The CDR3 loop is CASSRATGEGEKLFF.

The V and J genes are TRBV30 and TRBJ2-3. The germline V gene encodes CDR1 GTSNPN and CDR2 SVGIG (reference sequence). The CDR3 is made up of 11 amino acids. This CDR3 reads CAWRLADTQYF.

This rearrangement joins TRBV12-3 or TRBV12-4 to TRBJ1-4; checking the TCRdb D call of TRBD1 is not possible without DNA. The CDR3 has 17 residues. CDR3 residues: CASSSYLGQDTHEKPFF.

This rearrangement joins TRBV10-3 to TRBJ2-7; TCRdb indicates TRBD1, and absent DNA this call remains unverified. CDR1 is ENHRY, CDR2 SYGVKD, per germline. CDR3 length: 14 amino acids. CDR3 protein: CAISADREGYEQYF.

This rearrangement joins TRBV7-3 to TRBJ2-7. The CDR3 contains 13 residues. Germline values: CDR1 SGHTA, CDR2 FQGTGA. The CDR3 sequence: CASSLTRNYEQYF.

The genes are TRBV12-3 or TRBV12-4 and TRBJ1-6; TCRdb gives TRBD1 as the D gene, but with no DNA this cannot be confirmed. The CDR3 has 17 amino acids. The CDR3 loop reads CASSPNPMRGVRSPLHF.

The chain couples TRBV7-8 to TRBJ2-1; the D call from TCRdb, TRBD1, cannot be confirmed without DNA. Germline loops: CDR1 SGHVS, CDR2 FQNEAQ. The length of the CDR3 is 15 residues. CDR3 residues: CASSIQGWGQNEQFF.

The chain couples TRBV6-1 to TRBJ1-3; without DNA, the TCRdb call of TRBD1 cannot be checked. The CDR3 runs 15 residues. CDR1 and CDR2 (germline): MNHNS, SASEGT. CDR3 in amino acids: CATKGGSDSRNTIYF.

J is TRBJ2-1 and V is TRBV20-1. The germline CDR1 and CDR2 sequences are DFQATT and SNEGSKA (reference sequence). The CDR3 runs to 15 residues. The CDR3 sequence: CSATSPASSYNEQFF.

V and J are TRBV7-8 and TRBJ1-1; TCRdb picks TRBD1, but there is no DNA to check that call. There are 14 residues in the CDR3. The germline gives CDR1 SGHVS, CDR2 FQNEAQ. CDR3 in amino acids: CASSLTAPGTEAFF.

This rearrangement joins TRBV11-3 to TRBJ2-7; the TCRdb call, TRBD1, lacks DNA for checking. Germline values: CDR1 SGHNT, CDR2 YENEEA. The CDR3 runs 14 residues. The CDR3: CASSLGQEGYEQYF.

V gene TRBV5-1 combines with J gene TRBJ2-5; TCRdb's D call of TRBD2 is untestable without DNA. The CDR3 has 15 amino acids. Germline assignment: CDR1 SGHRS and CDR2 YFSETQ. Here the CDR3 reads CASSRAGNLQETQYF.

This CDR3 is CASSDFGQGPGNQPQHF. The chain employs TRBV10-2 and TRBJ1-5; there is no DNA to check the TCRdb D call of TRBD1. This CDR3 has 17 residues. The germline CDR1 and CDR2 sequences are WSHSY and SAAADI.

The chain links TRBV13 to TRBJ2-1; TCRdb calls TRBD1, which cannot be checked without DNA. This CDR3 has 15 amino acids. CDR1 and CDR2 from the germline V gene are PRHDT and FYEKMQ (reference sequence). CDR3 sequence: CASSPDRDPYNEQFF.

The rearrangement joins TRBV20-1 to TRBJ2-1; absent DNA, TCRdb's TRBD1 call cannot be checked. The germline gives CDR1 DFQATT, CDR2 SNEGSKA (reference sequence). The CDR3 has 14 residues. CDR3 in amino acids: CSAKYGARYNEQFF.

This chain joins TRBV5-1 and TRBJ2-1; TCRdb lists TRBD1, though no DNA is available to test this call. This CDR3 spans 12 amino acids. Per the germline V gene, CDR1 is SGHRS and CDR2 is YFSETQ. The CDR3 spells CASSLEGSPQFF.

The CDR3 is CASSSLRGAASYEQYF. The chain employs TRBV12-3 or TRBV12-4 and TRBJ2-7; TCRdb gives TRBD1 as the D gene, but with no DNA this cannot be confirmed. The CDR3 consists of 16 residues.

The V call is TRBV20-1, the J call TRBJ2-1; the D call from TCRdb, TRBD2, cannot be confirmed without DNA. Germline lookup yields CDR1 DFQATT and CDR2 SNEGSKA (reference sequence). This CDR3 spans 14 amino acids. Here the CDR3 reads CSARFGSIYNEQFF.

This chain connects TRBV5-5 to TRBJ2-3. CDR3 length equals 15 residues. Germline CDR1 SGHKS, CDR2 YYEKEE (reference sequence). This CDR3 reads CASSLEQLSTDTQYF. Full variable domain (outside the CDR3, taken from reference TRBV5-5 and TRBJ2-3): DAGVTQSPTHLIKTRGQQVTLRCSPISGHKSVSWYQQVLGQGPQFIFQYYEKEERGRGNFPDRFSARQFPNYSSELNVNALLLGDSALYLCASSLEQLSTDTQYFGPGTRLTVL.

CDR3 region: CASSEMRISNQPQHF. This chain links TRBV2 with TRBJ1-5. The CDR3 is 15 residues long. The germline V gene encodes CDR1 SNHLY and CDR2 FYNNEI. The full variable domain, rest sourced from reference TRBV2 and TRBJ1-5, is EPEVTQTPSHQVTQMGQEVILRCVPISNHLYFYWYRQILGQKVEFLVSFYNNEISEKSEIFDDQFSVERPDGSNFTLKIRSTKLEDSAMYFCASSEMRISNQPQHFGDGTRLSIL.

The J gene is TRBJ1-1, the V gene TRBV29-1. Germline loops: CDR1 SQVTM, CDR2 ANQGSEA. CDR3 length: 13 amino acids. The CDR3 reads CSGTEQPNTEAFF.

V is TRBV28 and J is TRBJ2-5; there is no DNA to check the TCRdb D call of TRBD1. The CDR3 length is 17 residues. CDR1 and CDR2 (germline): MDHEN, SYDVKM. CDR3 sequence reads: CASSPRRQGVFQETQYF. Combining the CDR3 with reference TRBV28 and TRBJ2-5 gives the whole variable domain DVKVTQSSRYLVKRTGEKVFLECVQDMDHENMFWYRQDPGLGLRLIYFSYDVKMKEKGDIPEGYSVSREKKERFSLILESASTNQTSMYLCASSPRRQGVFQETQYFGPGTRLLVL.

The CDR3: CATSARQPGQGGDTQYF. The gene calls are TRBV15 and TRBJ2-3; TCRdb calls TRBD1, which cannot be checked without DNA. The germline gives CDR1 LNHNV, CDR2 YYDKDF (reference sequence). The CDR3 runs to 17 residues.